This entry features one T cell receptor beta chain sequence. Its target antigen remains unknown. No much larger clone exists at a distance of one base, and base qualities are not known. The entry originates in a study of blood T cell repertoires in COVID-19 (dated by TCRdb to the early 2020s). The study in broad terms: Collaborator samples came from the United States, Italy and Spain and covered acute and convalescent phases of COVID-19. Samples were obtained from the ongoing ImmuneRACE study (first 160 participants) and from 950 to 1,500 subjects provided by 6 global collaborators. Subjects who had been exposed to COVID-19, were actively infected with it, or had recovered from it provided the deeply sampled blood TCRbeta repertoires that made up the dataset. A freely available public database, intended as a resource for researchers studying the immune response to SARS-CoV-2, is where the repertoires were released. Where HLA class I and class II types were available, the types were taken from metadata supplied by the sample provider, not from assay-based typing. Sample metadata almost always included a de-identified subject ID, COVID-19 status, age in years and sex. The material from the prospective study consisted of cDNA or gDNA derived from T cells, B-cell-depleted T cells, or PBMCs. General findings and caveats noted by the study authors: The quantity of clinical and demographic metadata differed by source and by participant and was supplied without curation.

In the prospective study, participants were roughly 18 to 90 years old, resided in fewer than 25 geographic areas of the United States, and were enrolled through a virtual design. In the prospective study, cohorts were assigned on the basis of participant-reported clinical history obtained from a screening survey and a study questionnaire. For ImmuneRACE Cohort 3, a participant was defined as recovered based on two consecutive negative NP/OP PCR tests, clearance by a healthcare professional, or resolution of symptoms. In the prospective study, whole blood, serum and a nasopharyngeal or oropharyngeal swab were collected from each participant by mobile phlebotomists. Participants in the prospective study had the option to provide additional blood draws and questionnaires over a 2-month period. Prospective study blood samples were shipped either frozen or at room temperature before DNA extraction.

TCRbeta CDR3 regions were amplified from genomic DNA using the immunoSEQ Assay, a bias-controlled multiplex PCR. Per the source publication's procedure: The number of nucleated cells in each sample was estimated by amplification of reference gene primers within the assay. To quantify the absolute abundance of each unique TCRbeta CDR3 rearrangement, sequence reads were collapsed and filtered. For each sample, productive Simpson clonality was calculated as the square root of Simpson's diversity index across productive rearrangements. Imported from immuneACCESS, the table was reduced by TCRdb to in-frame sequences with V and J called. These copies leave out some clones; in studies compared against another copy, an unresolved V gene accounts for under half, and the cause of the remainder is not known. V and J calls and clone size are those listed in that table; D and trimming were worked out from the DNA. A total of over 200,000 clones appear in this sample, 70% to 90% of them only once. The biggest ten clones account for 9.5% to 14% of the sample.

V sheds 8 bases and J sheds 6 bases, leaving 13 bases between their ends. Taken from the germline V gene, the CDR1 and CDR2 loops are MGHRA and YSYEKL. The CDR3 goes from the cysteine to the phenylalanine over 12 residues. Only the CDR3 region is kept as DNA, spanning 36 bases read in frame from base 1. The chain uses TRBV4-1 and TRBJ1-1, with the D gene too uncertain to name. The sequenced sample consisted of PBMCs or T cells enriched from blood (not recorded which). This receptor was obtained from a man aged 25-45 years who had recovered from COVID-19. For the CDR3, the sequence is CASPRSRAEAFF. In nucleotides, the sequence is TGCGCCAGCCCGCGATCTCGGGCTGAAGCTTTCTTT.